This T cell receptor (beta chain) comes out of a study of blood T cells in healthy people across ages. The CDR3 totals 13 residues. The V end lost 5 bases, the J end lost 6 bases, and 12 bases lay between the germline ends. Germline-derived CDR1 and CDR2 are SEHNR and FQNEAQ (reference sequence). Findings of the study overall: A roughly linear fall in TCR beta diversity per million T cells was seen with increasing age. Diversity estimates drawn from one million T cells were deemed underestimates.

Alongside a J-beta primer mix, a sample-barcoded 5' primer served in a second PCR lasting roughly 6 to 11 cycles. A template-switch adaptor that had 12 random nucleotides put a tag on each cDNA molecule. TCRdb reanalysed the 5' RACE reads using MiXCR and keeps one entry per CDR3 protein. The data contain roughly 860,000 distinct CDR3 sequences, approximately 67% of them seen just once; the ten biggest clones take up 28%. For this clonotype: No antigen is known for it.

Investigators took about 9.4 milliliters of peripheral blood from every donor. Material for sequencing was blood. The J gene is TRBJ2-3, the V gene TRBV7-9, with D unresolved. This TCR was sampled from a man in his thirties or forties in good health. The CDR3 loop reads CASSTPSMDTQYF. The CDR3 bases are TGTGCCAGCAGCACCCCTAGTATGGATACGCAGTATTTT.